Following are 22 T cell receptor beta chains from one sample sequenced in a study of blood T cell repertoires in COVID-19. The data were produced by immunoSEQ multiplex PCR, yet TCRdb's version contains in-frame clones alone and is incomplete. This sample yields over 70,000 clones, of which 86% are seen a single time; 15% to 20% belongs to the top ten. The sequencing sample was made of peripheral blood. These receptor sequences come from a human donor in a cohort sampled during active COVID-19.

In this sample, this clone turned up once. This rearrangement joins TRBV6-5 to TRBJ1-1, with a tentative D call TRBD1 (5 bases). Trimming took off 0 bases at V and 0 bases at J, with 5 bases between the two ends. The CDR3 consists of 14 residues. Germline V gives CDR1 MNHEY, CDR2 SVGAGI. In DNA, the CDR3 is TGTGCCAGCAGTTACTCGACAGTGAACACTGAAGCTTTCTTT. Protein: CASSYSTVNTEAFF.

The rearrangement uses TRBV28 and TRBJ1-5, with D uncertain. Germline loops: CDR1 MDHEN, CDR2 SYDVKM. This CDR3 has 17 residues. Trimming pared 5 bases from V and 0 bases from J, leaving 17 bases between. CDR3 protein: CASSAAAGQNSNQPQHF. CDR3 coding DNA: TGTGCCAGCAGTGCAGCCGCTGGGCAGAATAGCAATCAGCCCCAGCATTTT.

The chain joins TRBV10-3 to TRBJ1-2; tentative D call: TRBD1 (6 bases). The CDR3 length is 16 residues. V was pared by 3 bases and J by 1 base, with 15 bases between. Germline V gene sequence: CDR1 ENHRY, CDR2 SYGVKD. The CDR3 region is CAISDQQGRNNYGYTF. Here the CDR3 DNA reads TGTGCCATCAGTGATCAACAGGGCCGAAATAACTATGGCTACACCTTC.

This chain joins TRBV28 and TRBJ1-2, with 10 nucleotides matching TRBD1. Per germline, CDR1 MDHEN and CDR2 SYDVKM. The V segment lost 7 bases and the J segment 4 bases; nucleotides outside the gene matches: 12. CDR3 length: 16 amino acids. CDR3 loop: CASTIPRTGGGYGYTF. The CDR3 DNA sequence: TGTGCCAGCACTATACCTCGGACAGGGGGAGGCTATGGCTACACCTTC.

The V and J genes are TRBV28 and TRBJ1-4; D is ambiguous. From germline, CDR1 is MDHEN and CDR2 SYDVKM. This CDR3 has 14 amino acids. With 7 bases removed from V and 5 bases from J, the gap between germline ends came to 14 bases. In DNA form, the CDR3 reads TGTGCCAGCACCCCGGGAGGCCGAAATGAAAAACTGTTTTTT. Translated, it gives CASTPGGRNEKLFF.

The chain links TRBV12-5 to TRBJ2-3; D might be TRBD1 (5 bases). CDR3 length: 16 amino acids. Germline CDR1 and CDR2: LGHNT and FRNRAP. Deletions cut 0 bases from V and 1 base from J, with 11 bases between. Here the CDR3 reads CASGLVRLGRTDTQYF. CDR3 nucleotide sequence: TGTGCTAGTGGTTTGGTACGACTGGGGCGCACAGATACGCAGTATTTT.

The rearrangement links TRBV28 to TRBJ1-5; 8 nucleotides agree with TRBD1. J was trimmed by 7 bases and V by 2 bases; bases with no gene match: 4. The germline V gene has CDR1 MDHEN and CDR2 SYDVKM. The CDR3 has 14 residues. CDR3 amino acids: CASSLQGAFQPQHF. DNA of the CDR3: TGTGCCAGCAGTTTACAGGGGGCGTTCCAGCCCCAGCATTTT.

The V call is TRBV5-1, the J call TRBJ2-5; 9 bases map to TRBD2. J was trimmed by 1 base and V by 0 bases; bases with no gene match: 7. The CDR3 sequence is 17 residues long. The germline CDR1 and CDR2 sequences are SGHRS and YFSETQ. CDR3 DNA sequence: TGCGCCAGCAGCTTGGGGGTAGCGGGGGCCAGCCAAGAGACCCAGTACTTC. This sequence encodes CASSLGVAGASQETQYF.

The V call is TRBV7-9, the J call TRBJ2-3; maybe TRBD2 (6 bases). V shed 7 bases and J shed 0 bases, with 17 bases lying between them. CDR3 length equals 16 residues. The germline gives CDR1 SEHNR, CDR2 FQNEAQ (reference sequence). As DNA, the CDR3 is TGTGCCAGCACCCGGGGAAATGGGGGGAGCACAGATACGCAGTATTTT. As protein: CASTRGNGGSTDTQYF.

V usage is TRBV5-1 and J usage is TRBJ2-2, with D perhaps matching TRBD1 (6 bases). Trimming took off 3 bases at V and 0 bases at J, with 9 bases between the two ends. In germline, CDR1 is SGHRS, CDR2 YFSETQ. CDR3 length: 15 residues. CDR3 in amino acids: CASSYRDTNTGELFF. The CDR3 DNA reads TGCGCCAGCAGCTACCGGGACACGAACACCGGGGAGCTGTTTTTT.

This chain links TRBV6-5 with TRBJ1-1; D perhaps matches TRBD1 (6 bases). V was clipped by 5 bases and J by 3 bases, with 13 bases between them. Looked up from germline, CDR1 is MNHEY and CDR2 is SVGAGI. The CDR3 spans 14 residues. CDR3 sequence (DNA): TGTGCCAGCAGTAAATACAGGGTAGACACTGAAGCTTTCTTT. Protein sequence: CASSKYRVDTEAFF.

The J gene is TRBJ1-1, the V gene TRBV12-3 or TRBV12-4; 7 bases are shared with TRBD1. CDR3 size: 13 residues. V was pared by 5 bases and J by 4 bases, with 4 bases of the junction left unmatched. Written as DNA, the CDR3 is TGTGCCAGCAGTCCTCAGGGGGTCACTGAAGCTTTCTTT. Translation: CASSPQGVTEAFF.

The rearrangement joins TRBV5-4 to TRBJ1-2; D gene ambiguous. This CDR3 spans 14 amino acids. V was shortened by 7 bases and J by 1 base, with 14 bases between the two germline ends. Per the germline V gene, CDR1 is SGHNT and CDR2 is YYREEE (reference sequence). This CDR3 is CASGLQSYNYGYTF. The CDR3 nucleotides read TGTGCCAGCGGACTACAGAGTTATAACTATGGCTACACCTTC.

In DNA, the CDR3 is TGTGCCAGCAGTTTTCTCTTGGTAGCGGGGCCGGGGACCGGGGAGCTGTTTTTT. It is translated as CASSFLLVAGPGTGELFF. The chain carries TRBV27 and TRBJ2-2; 8 bases agree with TRBD2. Per germline, CDR1 MNHEY and CDR2 SMNVEV (reference sequence). V was clipped by 3 bases and J by 5 bases; unmatched bases: 14. This CDR3 region has 18 residues.

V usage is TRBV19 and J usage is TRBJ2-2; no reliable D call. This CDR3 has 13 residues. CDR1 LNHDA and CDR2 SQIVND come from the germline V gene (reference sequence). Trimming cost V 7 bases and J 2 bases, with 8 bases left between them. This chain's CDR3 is CASMARNTGELFF. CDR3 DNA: TGTGCCAGTATGGCCCGCAACACCGGGGAGCTGTTTTTT.

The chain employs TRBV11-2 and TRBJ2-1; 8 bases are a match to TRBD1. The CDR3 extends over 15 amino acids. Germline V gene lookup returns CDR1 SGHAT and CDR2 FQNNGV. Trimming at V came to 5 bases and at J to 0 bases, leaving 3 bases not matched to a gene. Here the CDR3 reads CASSITGGSYNEQFF. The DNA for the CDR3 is TGTGCCAGCAGCATTACAGGGGGCTCCTACAATGAGCAGTTCTTC.

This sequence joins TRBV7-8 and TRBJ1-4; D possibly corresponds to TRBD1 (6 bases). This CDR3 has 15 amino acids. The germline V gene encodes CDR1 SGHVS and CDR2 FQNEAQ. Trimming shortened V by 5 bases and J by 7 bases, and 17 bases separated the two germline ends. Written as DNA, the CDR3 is TGTGCCAGCAGCCCCTATACAGGGTATGGTGAAAAACTGTTTTTT. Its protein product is CASSPYTGYGEKLFF.

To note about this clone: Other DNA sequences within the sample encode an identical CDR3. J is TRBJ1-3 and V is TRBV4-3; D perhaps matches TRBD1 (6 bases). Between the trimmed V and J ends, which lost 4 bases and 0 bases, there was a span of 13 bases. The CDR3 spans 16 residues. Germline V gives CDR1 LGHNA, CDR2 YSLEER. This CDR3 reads CASSPTTGSSGNTIYF. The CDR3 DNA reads TGCGCCAGCAGCCCCACGACAGGCTCCTCTGGAAACACCATATATTTT.

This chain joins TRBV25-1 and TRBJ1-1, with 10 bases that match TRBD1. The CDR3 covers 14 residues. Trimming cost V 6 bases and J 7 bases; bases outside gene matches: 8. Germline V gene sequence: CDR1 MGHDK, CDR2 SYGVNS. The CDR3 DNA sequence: TGTGCCAGCAGCCAACCGGGACAGGGGAGTGAAGCTTTCTTT. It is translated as CASSQPGQGSEAFF.

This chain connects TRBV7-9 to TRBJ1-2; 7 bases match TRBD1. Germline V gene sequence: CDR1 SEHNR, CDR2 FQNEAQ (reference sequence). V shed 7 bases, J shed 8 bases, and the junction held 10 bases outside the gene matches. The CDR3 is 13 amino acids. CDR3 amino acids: CASTTGEGIGYTF. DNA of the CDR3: TGTGCCAGCACCACAGGGGAGGGAATCGGCTACACCTTC.

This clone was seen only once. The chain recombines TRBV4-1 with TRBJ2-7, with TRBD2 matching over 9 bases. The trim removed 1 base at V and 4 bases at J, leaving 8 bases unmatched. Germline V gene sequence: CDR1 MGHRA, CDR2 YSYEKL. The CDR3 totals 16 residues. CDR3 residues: CASSQGLAGDVYEQYF. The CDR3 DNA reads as TGCGCCAGCAGCCAAGGATTAGCGGGAGATGTTTACGAGCAGTACTTC.

This CDR3 reads CASSPWTGPSSYEQYF. The CDR3 region has the DNA TGTGCCAGCAGCCCCTGGACAGGTCCAAGCTCCTACGAGCAGTACTTC. J is TRBJ2-7 and V is TRBV7-2; TRBD1 matches at 7 bases. The CDR3 runs to 16 residues. Germline V CDR1 and CDR2: SGHTA, FQGNSA. The J segment lost 0 bases and the V segment lost 5 bases, leaving 10 bases of the junction unmatched.